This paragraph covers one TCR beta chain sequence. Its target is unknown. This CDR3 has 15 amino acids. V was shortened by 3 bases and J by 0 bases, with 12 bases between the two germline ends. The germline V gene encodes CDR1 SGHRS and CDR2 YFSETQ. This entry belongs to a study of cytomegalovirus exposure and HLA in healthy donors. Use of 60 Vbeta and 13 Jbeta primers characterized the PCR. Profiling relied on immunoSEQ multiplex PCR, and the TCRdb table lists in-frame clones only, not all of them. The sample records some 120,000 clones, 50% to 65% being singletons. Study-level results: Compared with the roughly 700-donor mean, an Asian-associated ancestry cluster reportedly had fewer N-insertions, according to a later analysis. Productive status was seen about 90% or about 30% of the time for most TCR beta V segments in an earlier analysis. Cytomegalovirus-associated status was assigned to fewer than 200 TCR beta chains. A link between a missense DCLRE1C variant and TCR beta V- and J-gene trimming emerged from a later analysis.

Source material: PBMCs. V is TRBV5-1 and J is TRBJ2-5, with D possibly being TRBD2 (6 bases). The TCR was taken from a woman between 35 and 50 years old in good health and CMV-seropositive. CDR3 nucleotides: TGCGCCAGCAGCTCCCGGGGGTTAGACCAAGAGACCCAGTACTTC. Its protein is CASSSRGLDQETQYF.